This TCR beta chain was sequenced for a study of OX40 agonist ivuxolimab in advanced cancers. Turning to the overall study: The costimulatory receptor OX40 (CD134) was targeted by ivuxolimab, a fully human IgG2 agonistic monoclonal antibody. A male proportion of 82.7% and a mean age of approximately 55 years, ranging from roughly 23 to 90, were recorded for the dose-escalation cohort. The paper reports the monotherapy dose-escalation portion (N ≈ 50 patients) of the phase I ivuxolimab trial. Intravenous ivuxolimab was administered to patients every 2 weeks at six dose levels: 0.01, 0.1, 0.3, 1.5, 3 and 10 mg/kg. Partial responses were achieved by three dose-escalation patients, of whom one had hepatocellular carcinoma and two had cutaneous melanoma. Patients were allowed to have had prior anti-PD-1, anti-PD-L1 or anti-CTLA-4 therapy, and around 37% of the dose-escalation patients had previously received checkpoint inhibitors. Of the approximately 54 dose-escalation patients, hepatocellular carcinoma was present in about 20, melanoma in roughly 15, renal cell carcinoma in 9 and head and neck cancer in 9. Peripheral TCRbeta sequencing aimed to test whether ivuxolimab altered TCR sequence diversity and caused clonal T-cell expansion.

The trial excluded patients who had a history of autoimmune disease or were on systemic immunosuppression. In every dose cohort, peripheral blood was drawn for TCR sequencing at baseline, cycle 4 day 1, and cycle 7 day 1. The samples were drawn from a first-in-human, open-label, multicenter phase I dose-escalation trial of ivuxolimab. Adults with locally advanced or metastatic head and neck squamous cell, hepatocellular, melanoma or renal cell carcinoma were enrolled in the trial. CD4+ and CD8+ T cells were sorted separately from peripheral blood before TCR sequencing. Genomic DNA was extracted from sorted cells for sequencing of the TCRbeta CDR3 region. The immunoSEQ Assay was used for sequencing of TCRbeta CDR3 regions. This is the immuneACCESS table as TCRdb keeps it, with only in-frame sequences that have V and J called. A part of the clones is gone; compared with another copy, unresolved V genes explain less than half, and the rest is unexplained. This sample comprises 60,000 to 70,000 clones, about four fifths of them detected only once. 5% to 6% of the sample is in the top ten clones.

Note on this clone: There is no known antigen for this receptor. No much larger clone exists at a distance of one base, and base qualities are not known.

V loses 2 bases at its end and J loses 3 bases; junction bases beyond the gene matches: 3. The germline V gene (reference sequence) gives CDR1 as MNHNY and CDR2 as SVGAGI. CDR3 length: 14 amino acids, cysteine to phenylalanine. Solely the CDR3 DNA is kept, with 42 bases framed from the first base. Summary of the overall study and its limitations: Low levels of normalized T-cell clonal expansion were also seen in some patients who did not respond. After ivuxolimab, more expanded clones were found on average in CD8+ T cells than in CD4+ T cells. Antigen specificity was not determined for the clonally expanded peripheral T cells. In partial responders in the 0.1-3.0 mg/kg groups, normalized peripheral clonal expansion was found to be among the lowest, especially among CD8+ T cells. Clonal expansion of both CD4+ and CD8+ blood T cells was observed from baseline to week 6 at doses 0.1 to 3.0 mg/kg.

The material was CD4+ or CD8+ T cells sorted from blood, obtained in a trial of the OX40 agonist ivuxolimab. The rearranged segments are TRBV6-6 and TRBJ1-2, with 7 bases in between that match TRBD1. The source is an adult with an advanced solid tumor such as melanoma, head and neck, liver or kidney cancer. The CDR3 protein: CASSYAGGDYGYTF. The nucleotide sequence is TGTGCCAGCAGTTACGCAGGGGGAGACTATGGCTACACCTTC.